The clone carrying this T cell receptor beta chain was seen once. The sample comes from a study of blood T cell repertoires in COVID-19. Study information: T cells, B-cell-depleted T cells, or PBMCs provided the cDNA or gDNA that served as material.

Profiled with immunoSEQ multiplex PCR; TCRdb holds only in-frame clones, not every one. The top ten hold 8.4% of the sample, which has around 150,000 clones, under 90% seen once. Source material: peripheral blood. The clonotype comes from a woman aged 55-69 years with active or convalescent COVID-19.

CDR3 protein: CASKLGSQPQHF. In DNA, the CDR3 is TGTGCCAGTAAGTTAGGGAGTCAGCCCCAGCATTTT. The V call is TRBV19, the J call TRBJ1-5; the D is unclear. CDR3 size: 12 residues. Germline CDR1 and CDR2: LNHDA and SQIVND (reference sequence). The V end was cut by 7 bases, the J end by 6 bases, with 10 bases between.